This TCR beta chain appears in the sequencing data of a study of vaccination and CD4 T cells after COVID-19. By sample fraction, this clonotype is large. Its specificity is unknown. Germline lookup yields CDR1 DFQATT and CDR2 SNEGSKA (reference sequence). Trimming removed 8 bases from V and 2 bases from J, with 13 bases in between. The CDR3 sequence is 12 residues long. Treatment denoted: approximately nine-day PBMC culture with coronavirus spike peptide pools or control peptides (ViraFEST assay). Sequenced with the Oncomine TCR Beta short-read assay was DNA taken from cultured CD4+ T cells. One entry per CDR3 protein results from TCRdb running MiXCR on the PCR reads. In the table there are about 14,000 distinct CDR3 sequences, under 45% of which are singletons.

V gene TRBV20-1 combines with J gene TRBJ2-7; TRBD1 might be the D (6 bases). The specimen was cultured CD4+ T cells from blood. The sequence came from a human donor with COVID-19. CDR3 nucleotide sequence: TGCAGTCCGAGGGGGAAGACCTACGAGCAGTACTTC. This codes for CSPRGKTYEQYF.